This note documents a single T cell receptor beta chain sequence. Its specificity is unknown. These data belong to a study of T cell repertoires in cytomegalovirus infection. Germline V gives CDR1 MNHEY, CDR2 SVGAGI. The CDR3 spans 15 residues. With 5 bases clipped from V and 6 bases from J, the junction kept 11 bases outside the gene matches. TCRdb used MiXCR to reprocess the reads, holding one entry per CDR3 protein. The table lists some 940,000 distinct CDR3 sequences, less than 40% of them singletons, with roughly 13% in the top ten. Sample: cultured CD8+ T cells from PBMCs, taken from culture after CMV antigen stimulation. The rearrangement links TRBV6-5 to TRBJ2-7, with TRBD1 matching 9 bases. This sequence was found in a human donor in good health (CMV status not recorded). Some clones in this sample may be carry-over from other donors' samples. As DNA, the CDR3 is TGTGCCAGCAGTGTACAGGGGGCGCAAGGTCCCGAGCAGTACTTC. The encoded protein is CASSVQGAQGPEQYF.